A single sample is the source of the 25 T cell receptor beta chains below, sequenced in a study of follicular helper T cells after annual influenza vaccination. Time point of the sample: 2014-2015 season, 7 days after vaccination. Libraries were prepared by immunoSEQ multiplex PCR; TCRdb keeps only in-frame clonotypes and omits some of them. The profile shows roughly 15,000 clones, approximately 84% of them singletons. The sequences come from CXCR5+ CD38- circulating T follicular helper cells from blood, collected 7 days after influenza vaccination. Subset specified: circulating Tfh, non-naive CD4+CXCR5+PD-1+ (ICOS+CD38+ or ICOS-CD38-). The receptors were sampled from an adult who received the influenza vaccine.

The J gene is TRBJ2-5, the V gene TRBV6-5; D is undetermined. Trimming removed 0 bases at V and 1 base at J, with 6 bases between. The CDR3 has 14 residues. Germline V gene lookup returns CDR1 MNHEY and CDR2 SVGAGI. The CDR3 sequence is CASSYSQIQETQYF. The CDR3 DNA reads TGTGCCAGCAGTTACTCCCAGATCCAAGAGACCCAGTACTTC.

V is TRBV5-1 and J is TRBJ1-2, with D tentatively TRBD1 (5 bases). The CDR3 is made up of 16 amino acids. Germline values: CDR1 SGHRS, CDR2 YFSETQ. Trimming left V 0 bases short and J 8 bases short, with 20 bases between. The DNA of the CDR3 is TGCGCCAGCAGCTTGGAGTTTCGGGGGAGTAGTCGAGGCTACACCTTC. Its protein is CASSLEFRGSSRGYTF.

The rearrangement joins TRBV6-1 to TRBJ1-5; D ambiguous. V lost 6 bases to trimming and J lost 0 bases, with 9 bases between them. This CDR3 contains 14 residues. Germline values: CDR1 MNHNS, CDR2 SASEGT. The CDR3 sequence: CASRETVSNQPQHF. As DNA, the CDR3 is TGTGCCAGCAGGGAGACGGTTAGCAATCAGCCCCAGCATTTT.

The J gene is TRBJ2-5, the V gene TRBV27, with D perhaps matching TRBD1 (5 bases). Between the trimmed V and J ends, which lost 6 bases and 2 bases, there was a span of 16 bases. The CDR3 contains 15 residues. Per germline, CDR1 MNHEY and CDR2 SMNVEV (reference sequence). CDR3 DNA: TGTGCCAGCAGCTTCTCCAGGGTCAAACAAGAGACCCAGTACTTC. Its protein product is CASSFSRVKQETQYF.

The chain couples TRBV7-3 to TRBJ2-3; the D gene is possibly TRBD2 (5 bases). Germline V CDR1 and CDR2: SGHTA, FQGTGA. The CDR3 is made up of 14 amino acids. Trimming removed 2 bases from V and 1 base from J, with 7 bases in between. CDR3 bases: TGTGCCAGCAGCTTACGGCGGGGCACAGATACGCAGTATTTT. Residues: CASSLRRGTDTQYF.

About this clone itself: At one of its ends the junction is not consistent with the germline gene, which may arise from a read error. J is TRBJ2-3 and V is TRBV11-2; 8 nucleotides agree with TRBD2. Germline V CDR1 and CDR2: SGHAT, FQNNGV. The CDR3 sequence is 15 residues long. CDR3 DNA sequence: TGTGCCAGCAGCCTAGAGCGGGGGATCACAGATACGCAGTATTTT. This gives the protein CASSLERGITDTQYF.

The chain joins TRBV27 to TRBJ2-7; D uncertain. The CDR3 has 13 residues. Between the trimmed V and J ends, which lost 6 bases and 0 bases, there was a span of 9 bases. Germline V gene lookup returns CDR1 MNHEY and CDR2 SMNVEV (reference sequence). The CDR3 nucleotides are TGTGCCAGCAGGTGGCAAAGCTCCTACGAGCAGTACTTC. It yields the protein CASRWQSSYEQYF.

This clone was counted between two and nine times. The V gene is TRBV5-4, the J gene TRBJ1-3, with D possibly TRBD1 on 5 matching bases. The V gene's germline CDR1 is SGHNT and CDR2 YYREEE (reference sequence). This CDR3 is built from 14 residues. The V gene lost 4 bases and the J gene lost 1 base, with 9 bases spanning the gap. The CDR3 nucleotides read TGTGCCAGCAGCCCCAGGGAATCTGGAAACACCATATATTTT. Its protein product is CASSPRESGNTIYF.

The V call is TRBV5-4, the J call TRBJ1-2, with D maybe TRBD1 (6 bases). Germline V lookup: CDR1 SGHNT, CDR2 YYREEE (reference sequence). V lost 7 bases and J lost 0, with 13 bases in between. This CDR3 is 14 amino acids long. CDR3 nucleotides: TGTGCCAGCGGATACAGGGAATCTAACTATGGCTACACCTTC. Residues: CASGYRESNYGYTF.

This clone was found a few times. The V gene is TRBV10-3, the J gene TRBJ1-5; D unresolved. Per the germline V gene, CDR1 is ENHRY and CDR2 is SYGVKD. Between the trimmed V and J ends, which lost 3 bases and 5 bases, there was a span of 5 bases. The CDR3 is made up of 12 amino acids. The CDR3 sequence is CAISETDQPQHF. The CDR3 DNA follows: TGTGCCATCAGTGAAACGGATCAGCCCCAGCATTTT.

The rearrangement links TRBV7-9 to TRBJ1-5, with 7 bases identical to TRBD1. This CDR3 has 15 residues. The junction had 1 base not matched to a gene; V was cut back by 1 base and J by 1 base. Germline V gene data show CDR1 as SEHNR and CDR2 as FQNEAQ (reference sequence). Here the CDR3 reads CASSLEGGSNQPQHF. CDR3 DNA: TGTGCCAGCAGCTTAGAAGGGGGCAGCAATCAGCCCCAGCATTTT.

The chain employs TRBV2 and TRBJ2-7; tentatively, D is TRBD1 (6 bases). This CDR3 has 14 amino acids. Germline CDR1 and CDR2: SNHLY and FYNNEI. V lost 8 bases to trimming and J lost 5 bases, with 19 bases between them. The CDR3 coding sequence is TGTGCCAGCTCCAGGGGCAGGGAAGGAAACGAGCAGTACTTC. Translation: CASSRGREGNEQYF. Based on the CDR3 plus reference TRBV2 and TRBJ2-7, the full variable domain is EPEVTQTPSHQVTQMGQEVILRCVPISNHLYFYWYRQILGQKVEFLVSFYNNEISEKSEIFDDQFSVERPDGSNFTLKIRSTKLEDSAMYFCASSRGREGNEQYFGPGTRLTVT.

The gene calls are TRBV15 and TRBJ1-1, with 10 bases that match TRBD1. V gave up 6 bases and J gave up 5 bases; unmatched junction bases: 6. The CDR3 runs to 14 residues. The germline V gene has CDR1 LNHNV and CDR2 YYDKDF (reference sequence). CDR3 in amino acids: CATSSRTGGTEAFF. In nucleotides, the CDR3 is TGTGCCACCAGTTCCAGGACAGGGGGGACTGAAGCTTTCTTT. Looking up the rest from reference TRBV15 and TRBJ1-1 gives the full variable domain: DAMVIQNPRYQVTQFGKPVTLSCSQTLNHNVMYWYQQKSSQAPKLLFHYYDKDFNNEADTPDNFQSRRPNTSFCFLDIRSPGLGDTAMYLCATSSRTGGTEAFFGQGTRLTVV.

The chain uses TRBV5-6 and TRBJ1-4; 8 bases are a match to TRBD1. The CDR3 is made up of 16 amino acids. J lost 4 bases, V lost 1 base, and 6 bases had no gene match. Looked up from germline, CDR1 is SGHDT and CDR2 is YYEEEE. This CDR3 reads CASSLRRGRNNEKLFF. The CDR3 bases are TGTGCCAGCAGCTTGCGCAGGGGGCGGAATAATGAAAAACTGTTTTTT.

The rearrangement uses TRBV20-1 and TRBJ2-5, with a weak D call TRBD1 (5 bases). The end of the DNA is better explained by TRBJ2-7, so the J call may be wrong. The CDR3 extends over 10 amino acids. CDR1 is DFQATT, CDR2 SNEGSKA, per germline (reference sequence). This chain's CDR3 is CSAQGNEQYF. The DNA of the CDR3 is TGCAGTGCTCAGGGAAACGAGCAGTACTTC.

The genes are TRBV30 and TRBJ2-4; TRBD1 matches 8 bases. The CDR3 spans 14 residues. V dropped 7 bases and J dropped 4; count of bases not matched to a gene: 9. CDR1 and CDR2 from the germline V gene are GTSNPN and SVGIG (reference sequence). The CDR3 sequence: CASLWTGLKNIQYF. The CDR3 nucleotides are TGTGCCTCTCTTTGGACAGGGTTGAAAAACATTCAGTACTTC.

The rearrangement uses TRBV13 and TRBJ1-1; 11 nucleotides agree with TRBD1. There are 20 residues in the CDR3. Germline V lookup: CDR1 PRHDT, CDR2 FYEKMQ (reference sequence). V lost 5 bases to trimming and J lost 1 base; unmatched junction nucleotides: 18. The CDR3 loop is CASSPLAGRTGGLRNTEAFF. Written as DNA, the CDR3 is TGTGCCAGCAGCCCACTGGCGGGTCGGACAGGGGGCCTTAGGAACACTGAAGCTTTCTTT. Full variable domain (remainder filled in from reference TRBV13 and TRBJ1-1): AAGVIQSPRHLIKEKRETATLKCYPIPRHDTVYWYQQGPGQDPQFLISFYEKMQSDKGSIPDRFSAQQFSDYHSELNMSSLELGDSALYFCASSPLAGRTGGLRNTEAFFGQGTRLTVV.

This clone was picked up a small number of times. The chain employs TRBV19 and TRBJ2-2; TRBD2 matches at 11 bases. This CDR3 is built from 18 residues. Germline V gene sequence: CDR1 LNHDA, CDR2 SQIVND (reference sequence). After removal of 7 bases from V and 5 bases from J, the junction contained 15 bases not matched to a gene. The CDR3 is CASTLLGLAGGGTGELFF. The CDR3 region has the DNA TGTGCCAGTACTCTCCTAGGACTAGCGGGCGGAGGGACCGGGGAGCTGTTTTTT. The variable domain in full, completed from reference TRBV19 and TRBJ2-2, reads DGGITQSPKYLFRKEGQNVTLSCEQNLNHDAMYWYRQDPGQGLRLIYYSQIVNDFQKGDIAEGYSVSREKKESFPLTVTSAQKNPTAFYLCASTLLGLAGGGTGELFFGEGSRLTVL.

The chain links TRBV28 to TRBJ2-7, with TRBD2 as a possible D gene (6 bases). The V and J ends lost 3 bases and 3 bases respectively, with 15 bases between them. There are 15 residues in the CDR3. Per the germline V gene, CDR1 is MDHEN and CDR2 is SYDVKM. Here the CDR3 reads CASSFYSGLSYEQYF. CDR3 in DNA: TGTGCCAGCAGTTTCTATAGCGGTCTTAGCTACGAGCAGTACTTC.

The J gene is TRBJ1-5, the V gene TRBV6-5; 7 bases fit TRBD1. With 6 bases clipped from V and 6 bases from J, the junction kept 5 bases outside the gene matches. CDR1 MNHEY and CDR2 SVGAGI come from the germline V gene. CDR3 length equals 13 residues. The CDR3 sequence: CASRQGSSQPQHF. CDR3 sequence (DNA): TGTGCCAGCAGACAGGGGAGTTCTCAGCCCCAGCATTTT.

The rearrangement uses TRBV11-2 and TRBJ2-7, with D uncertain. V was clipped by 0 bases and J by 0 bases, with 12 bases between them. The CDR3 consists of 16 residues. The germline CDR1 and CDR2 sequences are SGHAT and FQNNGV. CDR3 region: CASSLDGGASSYEQYF. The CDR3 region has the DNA TGTGCCAGCAGCTTAGACGGCGGCGCAAGCTCCTACGAGCAGTACTTC.

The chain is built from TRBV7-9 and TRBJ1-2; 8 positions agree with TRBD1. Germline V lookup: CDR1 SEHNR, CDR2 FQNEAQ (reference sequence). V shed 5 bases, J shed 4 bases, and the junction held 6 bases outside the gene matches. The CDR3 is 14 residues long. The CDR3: CASSITGGSYGYTF. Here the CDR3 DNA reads TGTGCCAGCAGCATAACAGGGGGTAGCTATGGCTACACCTTC.

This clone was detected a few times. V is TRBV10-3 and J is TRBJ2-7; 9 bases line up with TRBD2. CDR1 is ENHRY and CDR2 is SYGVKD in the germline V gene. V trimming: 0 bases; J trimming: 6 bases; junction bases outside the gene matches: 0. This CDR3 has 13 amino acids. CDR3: CAISESSGGEQYF. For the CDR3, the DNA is TGTGCCATCAGTGAGTCTAGCGGGGGCGAGCAGTACTTC.

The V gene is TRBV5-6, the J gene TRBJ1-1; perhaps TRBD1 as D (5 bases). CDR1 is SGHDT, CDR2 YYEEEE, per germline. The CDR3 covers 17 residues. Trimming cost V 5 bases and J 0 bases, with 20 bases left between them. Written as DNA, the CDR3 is TGTGCCAGCAGTAGGATGGGGATGGGGACTTTGAACACTGAAGCTTTCTTT. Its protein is CASSRMGMGTLNTEAFF.

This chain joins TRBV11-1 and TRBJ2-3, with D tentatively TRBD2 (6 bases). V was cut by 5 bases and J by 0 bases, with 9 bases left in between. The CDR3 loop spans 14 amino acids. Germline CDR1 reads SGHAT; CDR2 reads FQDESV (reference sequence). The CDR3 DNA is TGTGCCAGCAGCCCGGGGACTAGCACAGATACGCAGTATTTT. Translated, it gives CASSPGTSTDTQYF.